This entry lists 16 T cell receptor beta chains sequenced from one sample in a study of cytomegalovirus exposure and HLA in healthy donors. With 60 Vbeta and 13 Jbeta primers, the PCR was carried out. TCRdb's copy holds only in-frame clones and misses some; the assay was immunoSEQ multiplex PCR. The table records around 100,000 clones, 82% of them present only once. Specimen: PBMCs. These receptors all come from a man between 25 and 39 years old in good health and CMV-seropositive.

This clone was observed a few times. DNA of the CDR3: TGTGCCAGCAGTTCCTCAGGGTCCGAGCAGTACTTC. Its protein product is CASSSSGSEQYF. The chain carries TRBV27 and TRBJ2-7, with a weak D call TRBD1 (5 bases). Trimming shortened V by 4 bases and J by 6 bases, and 10 bases separated the two germline ends. The CDR3 sequence is 12 residues long. CDR1 and CDR2 (germline): MNHEY, SMNVEV (reference sequence).

The chain joins TRBV5-1 to TRBJ2-1; D ambiguous. Trimming cost V 0 bases and J 2 bases, with 9 bases left between them. Germline V gives CDR1 SGHRS, CDR2 YFSETQ. CDR3 length: 15 amino acids. This CDR3 reads CASSLDRSPYNEQFF. The CDR3 DNA is TGCGCCAGCAGCTTGGACCGGAGCCCCTACAATGAGCAGTTCTTC.

The CDR3 sequence: CATGEGGGWTDTQYF. CDR3 nucleotide sequence: TGTGCCACCGGAGAGGGAGGGGGATGGACAGATACGCAGTATTTT. V is TRBV15 and J is TRBJ2-3, with D possibly being TRBD2 (7 bases). The V end was cut by 8 bases, the J end by 3 bases, with 18 bases between. The CDR3 runs to 15 residues. Germline lookup yields CDR1 LNHNV and CDR2 YYDKDF (reference sequence).

This clone was counted once. The V gene is TRBV21-1, the J gene TRBJ2-7; TRBD2 is the table's D call and was not checked against the DNA. TRBV21-1 is described as a pseudogene. CDR3 length: 17 amino acids. CDR3 region: CASSRGTSGSRPYEQYF. CDR3 DNA: TGTGCCAGCAGCCGCGGGACTAGCGGGAGTAGGCCCTACGAGCAGTACTTC.

This chain's CDR3 is CATSREGGSRNEQFF. CDR3 nucleotide sequence: TGTGCCACCAGCAGAGAAGGCGGGAGCCGAAATGAGCAGTTCTTC. The V gene is TRBV15, the J gene TRBJ2-1; 7 nucleotides match TRBD2. Germline CDR1 LNHNV, CDR2 YYDKDF (reference sequence). After removal of 0 bases from V and 7 bases from J, the junction contained 6 bases not matched to a gene. The CDR3 is made up of 15 amino acids.

The CDR3 loop is CASSYSEAQPQHF. DNA of the CDR3: TGTGCCAGCAGTTACTCAGAGGCTCAGCCCCAGCATTTT. This sequence joins TRBV6-5 and TRBJ1-5, with no clear D. The germline gives CDR1 MNHEY, CDR2 SVGAGI. CDR3 size: 13 residues. Trimming stripped 0 bases from V and 6 bases from J, with 6 bases between.

The chain is built from TRBV6-5 and TRBJ1-4, with D uncertain. Germline loops: CDR1 MNHEY, CDR2 SVGAGI. The CDR3 has 15 amino acids. V gave up 0 bases and J gave up 3 bases, with 8 bases separating them. In DNA, the CDR3 is TGTGCCAGCAGTTACTCGGGCACCGCTAATGAAAAACTGTTTTTT. This gives the protein CASSYSGTANEKLFF.

The rearrangement links TRBV9 to TRBJ2-2, with 8 nucleotides matching TRBD1. The CDR3 contains 16 residues. Per germline, CDR1 SGDLS and CDR2 YYNGEE. The trim removed 6 bases at V and 1 base at J, leaving 8 bases unmatched. Here the CDR3 DNA reads TGTGCCAGCACCCCGACAGGGGCCCTGAACACCGGGGAGCTGTTTTTT. Its protein product is CASTPTGALNTGELFF.

The chain has TRBV12-5 and TRBJ2-1; 9 nucleotides match TRBD2. There are 16 residues in the CDR3. The germline CDR1 and CDR2 sequences are LGHNT and FRNRAP. V lost 3 bases to trimming and J lost 4 bases; unmatched junction nucleotides: 7. In DNA form, the CDR3 reads TGTGCTAGTGGTTTCTCTAGCGGGATTACTTACAATGAGCAGTTCTTC. Protein product: CASGFSSGITYNEQFF.

The rearrangement links TRBV7-2 to TRBJ2-3; the match to TRBD2 covers 8 bases. J was trimmed by 11 bases and V by 5 bases; bases with no gene match: 15. CDR3 size: 15 residues. Germline CDR1 is SGHTA and CDR2 is FQGNSA. CDR3 in DNA: TGTGCCAGCAGCCCGGAGCTAGCGGGCCAGAGGGGGCAGTATTTT. As protein: CASSPELAGQRGQYF.

CDR3 loop: CASSWNRGSETQYF. The DNA of the CDR3 is TGTGCCAGCAGTTGGAACAGGGGCTCAGAGACCCAGTACTTC. V is TRBV27 and J is TRBJ2-5; 7 positions agree with TRBD1. V lost 4 bases and J lost 4; bases outside the gene matches: 6. Germline V gene sequence: CDR1 MNHEY, CDR2 SMNVEV (reference sequence). The CDR3 is made up of 14 amino acids.

The V gene is TRBV7-2, the J gene TRBJ2-3; 9 nucleotides line up with TRBD1. The germline V gene encodes CDR1 SGHTA and CDR2 FQGNSA. The length of the CDR3 is 16 residues. V shed 1 base, J shed 6 bases, and the junction held 8 bases outside the gene matches. This CDR3 is CASSLEGTGSYDTQYF. CDR3 DNA: TGTGCCAGCAGCTTAGAAGGGACAGGGTCATACGATACGCAGTATTTT.

The J gene is TRBJ2-4, the V gene TRBV4-1; D is perhaps TRBD1 (6 bases). V gave up 2 bases and J gave up 0 bases, with 14 bases separating them. The germline CDR1 and CDR2 sequences are MGHRA and YSYEKL. The CDR3 is 17 amino acids. This CDR3 reads CASSQHRDIIAKNIQYF. In DNA, the CDR3 is TGCGCCAGCAGCCAACACCGGGACATTATAGCCAAAAACATTCAGTACTTC.

The chain carries TRBV12-5 and TRBJ2-2, with 9 bases matching TRBD1. Trimming took 5 bases from V and 0 from J; bases not matched to a gene: 4. The germline CDR1 and CDR2 sequences are LGHNT and FRNRAP. The CDR3 is 16 residues long. The CDR3 DNA is TGTGCTAGTGGTCCTCGGACAGGGGCGAACACCGGGGAGCTGTTTTTT. It translates to CASGPRTGANTGELFF.

This clone showed up just once. CDR3 region: CASPGDANGYTF. CDR3 in DNA: TGTGCCTCTCCAGGGGACGCAAATGGCTACACCTTC. This chain joins TRBV30 and TRBJ1-2; D might be TRBD1 (6 bases). V shed 7 bases and J shed 6 bases, with 15 bases lying between them. In germline, CDR1 is GTSNPN, CDR2 SVGIG (reference sequence). The CDR3 extends over 12 amino acids.

The rearrangement links TRBV27 to TRBJ2-6; TRBD2 might be the D (5 bases). Germline loops: CDR1 MNHEY, CDR2 SMNVEV (reference sequence). CDR3 length: 15 residues. Trimming stripped 5 bases from V and 0 bases from J, with 8 bases between. The CDR3 spells CASSGLSSGANVLTF. The CDR3 DNA is TGTGCCAGCAGTGGACTGAGCTCTGGGGCCAACGTCCTGACTTTC.